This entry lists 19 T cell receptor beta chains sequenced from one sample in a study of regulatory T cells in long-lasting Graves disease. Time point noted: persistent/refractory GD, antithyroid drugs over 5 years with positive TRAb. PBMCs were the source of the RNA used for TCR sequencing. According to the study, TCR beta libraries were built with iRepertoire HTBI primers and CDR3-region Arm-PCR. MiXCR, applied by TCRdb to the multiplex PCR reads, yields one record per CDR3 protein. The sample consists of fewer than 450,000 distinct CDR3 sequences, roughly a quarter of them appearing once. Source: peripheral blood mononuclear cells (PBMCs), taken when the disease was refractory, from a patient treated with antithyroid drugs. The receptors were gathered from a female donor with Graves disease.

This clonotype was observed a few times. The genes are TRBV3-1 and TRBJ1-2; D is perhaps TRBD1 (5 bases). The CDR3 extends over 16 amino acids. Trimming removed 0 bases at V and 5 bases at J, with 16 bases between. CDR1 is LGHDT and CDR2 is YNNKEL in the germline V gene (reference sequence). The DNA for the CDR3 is TGTGCCAGCAGCCAAGATCTTTCGGATGAGGGGTATGGCTACACCTTC. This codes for CASSQDLSDEGYGYTF. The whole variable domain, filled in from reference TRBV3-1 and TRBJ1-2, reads DTAVSQTPKYLVTQMGNDKSIKCEQNLGHDTMYWYKQDSKKFLKIMFSYNNKELIINETVPNRFSPKSPDKAHLNLHINSLELGDSAVYFCASSQDLSDEGYGYTFGSGTRLTVV.

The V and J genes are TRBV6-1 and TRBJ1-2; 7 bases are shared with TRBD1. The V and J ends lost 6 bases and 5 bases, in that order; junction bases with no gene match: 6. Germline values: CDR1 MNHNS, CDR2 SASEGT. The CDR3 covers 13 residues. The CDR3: CASRKTGSYGYTF. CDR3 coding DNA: TGTGCCAGCAGAAAGACAGGGTCTTATGGCTACACCTTC.

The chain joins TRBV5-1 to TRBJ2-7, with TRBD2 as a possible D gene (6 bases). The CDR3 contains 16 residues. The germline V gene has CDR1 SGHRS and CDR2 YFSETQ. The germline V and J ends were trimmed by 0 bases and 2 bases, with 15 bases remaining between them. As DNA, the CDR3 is TGCGCCAGCAGCTTGGCCTTTAGCGGTTCACCCTACGAGCAGTACTTC. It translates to CASSLAFSGSPYEQYF.

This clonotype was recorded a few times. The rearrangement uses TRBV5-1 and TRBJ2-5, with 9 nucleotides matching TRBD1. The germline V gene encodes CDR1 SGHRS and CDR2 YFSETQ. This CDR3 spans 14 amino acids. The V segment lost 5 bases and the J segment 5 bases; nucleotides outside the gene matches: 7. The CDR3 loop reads CASSSGQGWETQYF. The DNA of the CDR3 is TGCGCCAGCAGTTCGGGACAGGGATGGGAGACCCAGTACTTC.

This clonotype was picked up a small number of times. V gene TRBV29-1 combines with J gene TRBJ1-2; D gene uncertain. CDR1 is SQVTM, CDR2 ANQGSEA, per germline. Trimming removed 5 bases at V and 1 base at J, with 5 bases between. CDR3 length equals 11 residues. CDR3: CSVFSNYGYTF. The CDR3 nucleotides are TGCAGCGTTTTCAGTAACTATGGCTACACCTTC.

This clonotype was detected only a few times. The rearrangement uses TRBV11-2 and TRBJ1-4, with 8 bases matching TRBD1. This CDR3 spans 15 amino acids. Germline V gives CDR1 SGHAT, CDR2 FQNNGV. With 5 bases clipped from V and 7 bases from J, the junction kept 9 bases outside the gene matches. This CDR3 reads CASSRRQGTSEKLFF. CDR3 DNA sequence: TGTGCCAGCAGCCGCCGACAGGGGACAAGTGAAAAACTGTTTTTT.

CDR3 amino acids: CASSVDVPGVGIQYF. CDR3 bases: TGTGCCAGCAGCGTAGATGTTCCAGGGGTGGGCATTCAGTACTTC. V usage is TRBV9 and J usage is TRBJ2-4; perhaps TRBD1 as D (6 bases). The CDR3 totals 15 residues. The V gene lost 0 bases and the J gene lost 9 bases, with 16 bases spanning the gap. The V gene's germline CDR1 is SGDLS and CDR2 YYNGEE. The variable domain in full, completed from reference TRBV9 and TRBJ2-4, reads DSGVTQTPKHLITATGQRVTLRCSPRSGDLSVYWYQQSLDQGLQFLIQYYNGEERAKGNILERFSAQQFPDLHSELNLSSLELGDSALYFCASSVDVPGVGIQYFGAGTRLSVL.

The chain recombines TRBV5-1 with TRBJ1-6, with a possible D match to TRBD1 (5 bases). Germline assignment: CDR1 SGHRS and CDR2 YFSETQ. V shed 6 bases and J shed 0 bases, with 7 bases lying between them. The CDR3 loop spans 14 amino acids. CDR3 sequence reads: CASTGDSYNSPLHF. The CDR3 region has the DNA TGCGCCAGCACGGGGGACTCCTATAATTCACCCCTCCACTTT.

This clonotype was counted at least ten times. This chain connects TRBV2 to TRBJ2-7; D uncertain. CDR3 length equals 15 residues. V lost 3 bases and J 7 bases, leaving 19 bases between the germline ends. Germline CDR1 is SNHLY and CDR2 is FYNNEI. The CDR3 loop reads CASSELQLPLGEQYF. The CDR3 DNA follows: TGTGCCAGCAGTGAGCTACAGCTCCCTTTGGGGGAGCAGTACTTC.

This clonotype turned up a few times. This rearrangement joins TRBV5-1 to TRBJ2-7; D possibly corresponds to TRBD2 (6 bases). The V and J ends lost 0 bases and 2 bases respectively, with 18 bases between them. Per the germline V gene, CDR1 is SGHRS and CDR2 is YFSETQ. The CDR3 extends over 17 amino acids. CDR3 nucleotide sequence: TGCGCCAGCAGCTTGGCCCGATGGACTACAATCACCTACGAGCAGTACTTC. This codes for CASSLARWTTITYEQYF. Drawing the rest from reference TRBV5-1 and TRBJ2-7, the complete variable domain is KAGVTQTPRYLIKTRGQQVTLSCSPISGHRSVSWYQQTPGQGLQFLFEYFSETQRNKGNFPGRFSGRQFSNSRSEMNVSTLELGDSALYLCASSLARWTTITYEQYFGPGTRLTVT.

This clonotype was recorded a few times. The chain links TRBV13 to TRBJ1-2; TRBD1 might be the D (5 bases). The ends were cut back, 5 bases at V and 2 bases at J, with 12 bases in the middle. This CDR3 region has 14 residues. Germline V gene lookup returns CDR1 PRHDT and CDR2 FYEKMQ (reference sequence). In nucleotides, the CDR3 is TGTGCCAGCAGCCCCGGAGCAGGGAACTATGGCTACACCTTC. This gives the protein CASSPGAGNYGYTF.

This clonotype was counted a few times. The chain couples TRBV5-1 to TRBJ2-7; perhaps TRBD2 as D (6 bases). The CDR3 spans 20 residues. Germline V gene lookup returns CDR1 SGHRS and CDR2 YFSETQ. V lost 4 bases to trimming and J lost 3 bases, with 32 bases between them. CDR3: CASSGVRIRDSIHLHYEQYF. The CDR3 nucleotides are TGCGCCAGCAGCGGGGTCAGGATCCGGGACTCCATCCACCTTCACTACGAGCAGTACTTC.

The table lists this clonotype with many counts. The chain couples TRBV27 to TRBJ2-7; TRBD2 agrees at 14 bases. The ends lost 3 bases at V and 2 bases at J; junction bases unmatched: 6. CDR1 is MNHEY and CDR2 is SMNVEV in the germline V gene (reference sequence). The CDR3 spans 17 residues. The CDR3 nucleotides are TGTGCCAGCAGTTTTACGGGACTAGCGGGAGATCCCTACGAGCAGTACTTC. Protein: CASSFTGLAGDPYEQYF.

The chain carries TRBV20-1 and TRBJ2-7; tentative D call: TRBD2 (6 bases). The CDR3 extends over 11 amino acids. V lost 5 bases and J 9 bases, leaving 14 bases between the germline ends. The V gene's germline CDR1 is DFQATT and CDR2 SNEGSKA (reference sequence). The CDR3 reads CSAWTNPRQYF. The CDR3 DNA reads TGCAGTGCTTGGACTAATCCGCGGCAGTACTTC.

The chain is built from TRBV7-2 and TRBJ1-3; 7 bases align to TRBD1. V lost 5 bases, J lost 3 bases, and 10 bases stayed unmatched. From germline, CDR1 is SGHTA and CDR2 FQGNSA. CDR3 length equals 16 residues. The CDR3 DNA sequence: TGTGCCAGCAGCCGACTTGGGACAGCGGGTGGAAACACCATATATTTT. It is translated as CASSRLGTAGGNTIYF.

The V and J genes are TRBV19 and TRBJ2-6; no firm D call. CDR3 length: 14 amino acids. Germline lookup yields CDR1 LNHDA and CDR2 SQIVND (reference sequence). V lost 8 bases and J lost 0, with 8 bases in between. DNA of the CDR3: TGTGCCAGTGCGCGTTACTCTGGGGCCAACGTCCTGACTTTC. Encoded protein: CASARYSGANVLTF.

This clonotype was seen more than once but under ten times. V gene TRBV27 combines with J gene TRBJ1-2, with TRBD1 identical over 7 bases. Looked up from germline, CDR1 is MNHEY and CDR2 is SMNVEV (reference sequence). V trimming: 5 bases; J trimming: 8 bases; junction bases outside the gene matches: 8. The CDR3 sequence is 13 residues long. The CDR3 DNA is TGTGCCAGCAGTCTAAGACAGGGCATGGGCTACACCTTC. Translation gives CASSLRQGMGYTF.

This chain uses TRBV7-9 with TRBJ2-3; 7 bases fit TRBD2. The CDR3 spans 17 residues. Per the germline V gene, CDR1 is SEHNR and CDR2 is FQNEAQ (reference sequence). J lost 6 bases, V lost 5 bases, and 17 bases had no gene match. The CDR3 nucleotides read TGTGCCAGCAGCGCCTCCGGGACTACCGGGGTGGGGGATACGCAGTATTTT. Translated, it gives CASSASGTTGVGDTQYF.

The CDR3 spells CASSQDRGDYGYTF. The CDR3 coding sequence is TGCGCCAGCAGCCAAGATAGGGGGGACTATGGCTACACCTTC. The chain combines TRBV4-3 with TRBJ1-2, with TRBD1 as a possible D gene (6 bases). This CDR3 comprises 14 residues. Germline V gene data show CDR1 as LGHNA and CDR2 as YSLEER. With 0 bases removed from V and 3 bases from J, the gap between germline ends came to 8 bases.